Below, 16 T cell receptor beta chains from the same sample are listed, as sequenced in a study of blood T cell repertoires in COVID-19. This table comes from immunoSEQ multiplex PCR, and its TCRdb copy is limited to in-frame clones, with some not included. This sample yields roughly 310,000 clones, of which over 75% are seen a single time; around 9.5% belongs to the top ten. Material for sequencing was PBMCs or T cells enriched from blood (not recorded which). These receptors were taken from a woman aged 40-49 years who had recovered from COVID-19.

This clone was picked up a small number of times. The chain uses TRBV10-3 and TRBJ1-1; no firm D call. Germline V gives CDR1 ENHRY, CDR2 SYGVKD. V gave up 5 bases and J gave up 4 bases, with 5 bases separating them. The CDR3 spans 11 residues. The CDR3 DNA reads as TGTGCCATCAGTAGAGGCACTGAAGCTTTCTTT. Translation: CAISRGTEAFF.

The V gene is TRBV12-5, the J gene TRBJ2-5; weak D call: TRBD2 (6 bases). Trimming pared 6 bases from V and 6 bases from J, leaving 23 bases between. The CDR3 runs to 16 residues. The germline V gene encodes CDR1 LGHNT and CDR2 FRNRAP. The chain's CDR3 is CASGEPSVAGFKTQYF. The DNA for the CDR3 is TGTGCTAGTGGGGAACCCAGCGTGGCGGGGTTTAAGACCCAGTACTTC.

This clone has a single count. The chain carries TRBV15 and TRBJ2-1; TRBD2 aligns across 12 bases. The ends lost 4 bases at V and 6 bases at J; junction bases unmatched: 16. The germline V gene encodes CDR1 LNHNV and CDR2 YYDKDF (reference sequence). This CDR3 is built from 19 residues. The CDR3: CATSIVTLAGGQLGNEQFF. CDR3 nucleotides: TGTGCCACCAGCATCGTTACGCTAGCGGGGGGGCAATTAGGCAATGAGCAGTTCTTC.

CDR3 coding DNA: TGTGCCACCAGCAGAGATCCCCCTGATAGGGGATTTAATGAGCAGTTCTTC. It translates to CATSRDPPDRGFNEQFF. V usage is TRBV15 and J usage is TRBJ2-1; perhaps TRBD1 as D (5 bases). Trimming removed 0 bases at V and 7 bases at J, with 19 bases between. Germline CDR1 is LNHNV and CDR2 is YYDKDF (reference sequence). The CDR3 extends over 17 amino acids.

The CDR3 protein is CASSSGQGWSYEQYF. For the CDR3, the DNA is TGTGCCAGCAGCTCTGGACAGGGTTGGTCGTACGAGCAGTACTTC. This chain links TRBV7-9 with TRBJ2-7, with 8 bases matching TRBD1. V lost 4 bases, J lost 4 bases, and 9 bases stayed unmatched. This CDR3 comprises 15 residues. Germline loops: CDR1 SEHNR, CDR2 FQNEAQ (reference sequence).

The chain joins TRBV30 to TRBJ1-1; TRBD1 aligns across 7 bases. V dropped 2 bases and J dropped 7; count of bases not matched to a gene: 4. This CDR3 comprises 12 residues. Per germline, CDR1 GTSNPN and CDR2 SVGIG (reference sequence). CDR3 sequence: CAWSPGQFEAFF. CDR3 sequence (DNA): TGTGCCTGGAGTCCGGGACAGTTTGAAGCTTTCTTT. Together with reference TRBV30 and TRBJ1-1, the CDR3 gives the full variable domain: SQTIHQWPATLVQPVGSPLSLECTVEGTSNPNLYWYRQAAGRGLQLLFYSVGIGQISSEVPQNLSASRPQDRQFILSSKKLLLSDSGFYLCAWSPGQFEAFFGQGTRLTVV.

The rearrangement links TRBV7-2 to TRBJ2-1, with D hard to call. CDR1 is SGHTA and CDR2 is FQGNSA in the germline V gene. There are 13 residues in the CDR3. Trimming pared 1 base from V and 9 bases from J, leaving 10 bases between. This CDR3 is CASSLGQTVEQFF. CDR3 bases: TGTGCCAGCAGCTTAGGCCAAACGGTTGAGCAGTTCTTC.

Only one count was recorded for this clone. CDR3 amino acids: CASSGTGDRYEQFF. CDR3 nucleotide sequence: TGTGCCAGCAGCGGAACGGGGGATAGGTATGAGCAGTTCTTC. The rearrangement links TRBV13 to TRBJ2-1; tentatively, D is TRBD2 (6 bases). Looked up from germline, CDR1 is PRHDT and CDR2 is FYEKMQ (reference sequence). The CDR3 covers 14 residues. V was cut by 5 bases and J by 8 bases, with 16 bases left in between.

The chain uses TRBV7-6 and TRBJ2-2, with D possibly being TRBD1 (5 bases). There are 14 residues in the CDR3. With 4 bases removed from V and 7 bases from J, the gap between germline ends came to 13 bases. Per germline, CDR1 SGHVS and CDR2 FNYEAQ. CDR3 sequence reads: CASSSPGQGGELFF. The CDR3 coding sequence is TGTGCCAGCAGCTCCCCAGGTCAGGGCGGGGAGCTGTTTTTT.

The chain is built from TRBV14 and TRBJ2-7, with TRBD1 matching over 9 bases. The CDR3 is 15 amino acids. The V gene's germline CDR1 is SGHDN and CDR2 FVKESK. V lost 3 bases, J lost 6 bases, and 9 bases stayed unmatched. The chain's CDR3 is CASSQLAGTGLEQYF. CDR3 in DNA: TGTGCCAGCAGCCAGCTCGCCGGGACAGGGCTCGAGCAGTACTTC.

This rearrangement joins TRBV6-5 to TRBJ1-2; D remains ambiguous. The germline gives CDR1 MNHEY, CDR2 SVGAGI. Trimming took 5 bases from V and 4 from J, leaving 17 bases between them. The CDR3 contains 15 residues. As DNA, the CDR3 is TGTGCCAGCAGTCCTGCTACGGGAGTAGGCTATGGCTACACCTTC. The encoded protein is CASSPATGVGYGYTF.

The chain recombines TRBV11-3 with TRBJ2-7, with 15 bases identical to TRBD2. V was clipped by 5 bases and J by 6 bases; unmatched bases: 8. CDR1 and CDR2 from the germline V gene are SGHNT and YENEEA. The CDR3 runs to 16 residues. The CDR3 reads CASSARTSGRASEQYF. The CDR3 nucleotides read TGTGCCAGCAGCGCCCGGACTAGCGGGAGGGCCTCCGAGCAGTACTTC.

In its sample, this clone was seen once. The rearrangement links TRBV3-1 (or the pseudogene TRBV3-2) to TRBJ2-1, with D uncertain. From germline, CDR1 is LGHDT and CDR2 YNNKEL (reference sequence). The CDR3 totals 16 residues. Trimming took off 7 bases at V and 11 bases at J, with 27 bases between the two ends. CDR3 nucleotides: TGTGCCAGCACCCGCTCGGGTTTTTTTGGTTTTGGTCAGCAGTTCTTC. It encodes CASTRSGFFGFGQQFF.

J is TRBJ2-7 and V is TRBV18, with 10 bases that match TRBD2. Germline V gives CDR1 KGHSH, CDR2 LQKENI. CDR3 length: 15 amino acids. Germline trimming cut 5 bases from V and 1 base from J; bases unmatched to any gene: 5. The CDR3, as DNA: TGTGCCAGCTCAAAAGCGGGGGGGAATTCCTACGAGCAGTACTTC. It translates to CASSKAGGNSYEQYF.

This chain joins TRBV19 and TRBJ1-2; D is undetermined. The CDR3 has 12 residues. Germline CDR1 and CDR2: LNHDA and SQIVND (reference sequence). Between the trimmed V and J ends, which lost 3 bases and 7 bases, there was a span of 9 bases. The CDR3 loop reads CASSIWRGGYTF. The CDR3 coding sequence is TGTGCCAGTAGTATTTGGCGGGGTGGCTACACCTTC.

The rearrangement links TRBV6-5 to TRBJ1-1; no clear D gene. The length of the CDR3 is 15 residues. CDR1 MNHEY and CDR2 SVGAGI come from the germline V gene. Trimming removed 0 bases at V and 0 bases at J, with 8 bases between. The DNA of the CDR3 is TGTGCCAGCAGTTACTCGACGGGGTTGAACACTGAAGCTTTCTTT. Translation gives CASSYSTGLNTEAFF.